This T cell receptor beta chain was found in a study of early T cells in non-severe SARS-CoV-2 infection. Study-level background: Sequencing of bulk RNA from unsorted whole blood was done, without chain pairing.

The V gene's germline CDR1 is LNHDA and CDR2 SQIVND (reference sequence). V lost 3 bases and J lost 1, with 9 bases in between. This CDR3 spans 15 amino acids. This clonotype was seen ten or more times. Individual cDNA molecules each received unique molecular identifiers attached to them. TCRdb re-called the 5' RACE reads through MiXCR, storing one row per CDR3 protein. The sample carries 30,000 to 40,000 distinct CDR3 sequences, about 5% recorded once. The rearrangement links TRBV19 to TRBJ2-2; D remains ambiguous. The receptor's source is an adult who was a healthcare worker with PCR-confirmed SARS-CoV-2 infection or an uninfected control (not recorded which). Material for sequencing was whole blood. The CDR3 protein is CASSIKSRNTGELFF. Written as DNA, the CDR3 is TGTGCCAGTAGTATTAAGAGTCGGAACACCGGGGAGCTGTTTTTT.